This T cell receptor (beta chain) was found in a study of OX40 agonist ivuxolimab in advanced cancers. Study information: Recorded diagnoses for dose-escalation patients were hepatocellular carcinoma, melanoma, renal cell or head and neck cancer. General study findings and limits: In CD8+ T cells, expanded clones were on average more numerous than in CD4+.

Peripheral blood came from all dose cohorts at three timepoints. This table comes from immunoSEQ multiplex PCR, and its TCRdb copy is limited to in-frame clones, with some not included. The profile shows around 17,000 clones, 92% of them singletons. To note about this clone: Antigen specificity is unknown.

The receptor's source is an adult with an advanced solid tumor such as melanoma, head and neck, liver or kidney cancer. Sequenced here: CD4+ or CD8+ T cells sorted from blood, sampled in a trial of the OX40 agonist ivuxolimab.

CDR3 sequence: CASSASVRGYEQYF. CDR3 coding DNA: TGTGCCAGCAGTGCATCAGTCCGGGGCTACGAGCAGTACTTC. The rearrangement uses TRBV6-1 and TRBJ2-7, with a tentative D call TRBD2 (5 bases). Germline CDR1 MNHNS, CDR2 SASEGT. CDR3 length: 14 amino acids. V was shortened by 4 bases and J by 3 bases, with 13 bases between the two germline ends.